This TCR beta chain stems from a study of blood T cell repertoires in COVID-19. About the study: Both acute and convalescent COVID-19 samples were obtained from the United States, Italy and Spain. Sample material is recorded as cDNA or gDNA derived from T cells, B-cell-depleted T cells, or PBMCs.

In the authors' workflow: Nucleated cell counts were estimated from reference gene primer amplification. Clones were sequenced by immunoSEQ multiplex PCR, and TCRdb holds only the in-frame ones, with some missing. The V and J calls and clone size are taken from that table; D and trimming were inferred from the DNA. The sample includes about 220,000 clones, roughly 84% of them seen just once. This clone was seen a single time. The CDR3 is made up of 15 amino acids. The V gene's germline CDR1 is MNHEY and CDR2 SVGAGI. V lost 4 bases to trimming and J lost 0 bases; unmatched junction nucleotides: 5. This sequence joins TRBV6-5 and TRBJ1-2, with 7 bases aligning to TRBD1. Sequenced sample: peripheral blood. This clonotype was sampled from a woman older than 75 with acute or convalescent COVID-19. The CDR3 bases are TGTGCCAGCAGTTCATTGGGACAGACTAACTATGGCTACACCTTC. As protein: CASSSLGQTNYGYTF.